Presented here are 20 T cell receptor beta chains from one specimen sequenced in a study of blood T cell repertoires in COVID-19. Profiled with immunoSEQ multiplex PCR; TCRdb holds only in-frame clones, not every one. The sample carries some 290,000 clones, about 86% recorded once. The sequencing input was peripheral blood. These TCRs come from a man younger than 35 with active or convalescent COVID-19.

This chain links TRBV6-5 with TRBJ1-2, with D possibly matching TRBD1 (5 bases). The V end was cut by 6 bases, the J end by 2 bases, with 10 bases between. This CDR3 contains 13 residues. In germline, CDR1 is MNHEY, CDR2 SVGAGI. DNA for the CDR3: TGTGCCAGCAGAGAGGACATGAACTATGGCTACACCTTC. Amino acids: CASREDMNYGYTF.

This rearrangement joins TRBV28 to TRBJ1-2; no reliable D call. Germline V lookup: CDR1 MDHEN, CDR2 SYDVKM. V was cut by 6 bases and J by 5 bases, with 7 bases left in between. The CDR3 extends over 11 amino acids. CDR3 coding DNA: TGTGCCAGCAGAGCGTCGTATGGCTACACCTTC. It encodes CASRASYGYTF.

This clone was detected many times. V usage is TRBV5-8 and J usage is TRBJ2-7, with TRBD1 matching over 9 bases. The CDR3 covers 19 residues. CDR1 and CDR2 (germline): SGHTS, YDEGEE. Trimming took 0 bases from V and 5 from J; bases not matched to a gene: 18. DNA of the CDR3: TGTGCCAGCAGCTTGGAGGGGACAGGGATGAACTCCTACGGTGACGAGCAGTACTTC. This gives the protein CASSLEGTGMNSYGDEQYF.

This clone is a singleton in its sample. The chain recombines TRBV18 with TRBJ1-1, with a possible D match to TRBD1 (5 bases). V dropped 6 bases and J dropped 3 bases, with 14 bases sitting between them. The CDR3 has 14 amino acids. Germline V gene lookup returns CDR1 KGHSH and CDR2 LQKENI. For the CDR3, the DNA is TGTGCCAGCTCGAGTTCAGGGTGGGACACTGAAGCTTTCTTT. This translates into CASSSSGWDTEAFF.

The genes are TRBV10-3 and TRBJ1-2, with a possible D match to TRBD1 (5 bases). Per germline, CDR1 ENHRY and CDR2 SYGVKD. CDR3 length: 12 residues. V was clipped by 11 bases and J by 6 bases, with 16 bases between them. The CDR3 spells CASRQWEDGYTF. The CDR3 bases are TGTGCCTCCAGACAGTGGGAAGATGGCTACACCTTC.

A remark on this clone: The sample has other DNA sequences that encode this CDR3 too. This chain links TRBV5-1 with TRBJ1-6; D gene uncertain. V was clipped by 0 bases and J by 8 bases, with 9 bases between them. In germline, CDR1 is SGHRS, CDR2 YFSETQ. The CDR3 length is 14 residues. The chain's CDR3 is CASSLGTGDSPLHF. For the CDR3, the DNA is TGCGCCAGCAGCTTGGGGACGGGAGATTCACCCCTCCACTTT.

The rearrangement links TRBV10-3 to TRBJ1-1; a possible D gene is TRBD1 (5 bases). This CDR3 has 15 amino acids. In germline, CDR1 is ENHRY, CDR2 SYGVKD. V was cut by 0 bases and J by 5 bases, with 13 bases left in between. The CDR3 DNA is TGTGCCATCAGTGAGTCTTGGGGGGTTGAGACTGAAGCTTTCTTT. Amino acids: CAISESWGVETEAFF.

The chain employs TRBV6-5 and TRBJ2-7, with 8 nucleotides matching TRBD1. CDR1 and CDR2 (germline): MNHEY, SVGAGI. V dropped 2 bases and J dropped 5; count of bases not matched to a gene: 8. CDR3 length equals 15 residues. CDR3 amino acids: CASSYLPDRVNEQYF. In DNA, the CDR3 is TGTGCCAGCAGTTACCTCCCGGACAGGGTCAACGAGCAGTACTTC.

The chain carries TRBV6-5 and TRBJ1-1; the D is unclear. This CDR3 comprises 13 residues. The germline V gene has CDR1 MNHEY and CDR2 SVGAGI. Trimming removed 8 bases from V and 0 bases from J, with 10 bases in between. CDR3 amino acids: CASQASMNTEAFF. The DNA of the CDR3 is TGTGCCAGCCAGGCCTCCATGAACACTGAAGCTTTCTTT.

The rearrangement joins TRBV18 to TRBJ1-4, with TRBD1 as a possible D gene (6 bases). V was cut by 3 bases and J by 8 bases, with 13 bases left in between. Germline V gene data show CDR1 as KGHSH and CDR2 as LQKENI. The CDR3 runs to 14 residues. CDR3: CASSPTGLWEKLFF. Written as DNA, the CDR3 is TGTGCCAGCTCACCCACAGGGCTTTGGGAAAAACTGTTTTTT.

The table lists this clone with a few counts. The rearrangement uses TRBV6-5 and TRBJ1-1; D gene unclear. V was pared by 6 bases and J by 0 bases, with 11 bases between. The CDR3 extends over 14 amino acids. From germline, CDR1 is MNHEY and CDR2 SVGAGI. The CDR3 region has the DNA TGTGCCAGCAGGCCACCAGAAATGAACACTGAAGCTTTCTTT. Protein: CASRPPEMNTEAFF.

V gene TRBV9 combines with J gene TRBJ2-1, with D possibly TRBD2 on 6 matching bases. Trimming stripped 0 bases from V and 3 bases from J, with 13 bases between. Per germline, CDR1 SGDLS and CDR2 YYNGEE. The CDR3 spans 16 residues. CDR3 sequence: CASSVGADYYYNEQFF. CDR3 nucleotide sequence: TGTGCCAGCAGCGTAGGGGCGGACTATTACTACAATGAGCAGTTCTTC.

The genes are TRBV6-5 and TRBJ2-3; a possible D gene is TRBD2 (5 bases). The germline V gene has CDR1 MNHEY and CDR2 SVGAGI. Trimming cost V 6 bases and J 6 bases, with 16 bases left between them. The CDR3 loop spans 14 amino acids. The CDR3 sequence: CASRETNIMDTQYF. In DNA form, the CDR3 reads TGTGCCAGCAGGGAGACTAATATCATGGATACGCAGTATTTT.

This chain joins TRBV11-2 and TRBJ2-3, with 9 positions matching TRBD1. The V segment lost 3 bases and the J segment 3 bases; nucleotides outside the gene matches: 4. Germline-derived CDR1 and CDR2 are SGHAT and FQNNGV. This CDR3 has 15 amino acids. The DNA for the CDR3 is TGTGCCAGCAGCTTCGGTGGACAGGGGACAGATACGCAGTATTTT. Protein sequence: CASSFGGQGTDTQYF.

The chain combines TRBV6-5 with TRBJ1-2; tentatively, D is TRBD1 (5 bases). Germline lookup yields CDR1 MNHEY and CDR2 SVGAGI. The CDR3 totals 12 residues. Deletions cut 10 bases from V and 7 bases from J, with 16 bases between. The CDR3 DNA sequence: TGTGCCACGGCCGGAGGGGCCGGTGGCTACACCTTC. The encoded protein is CATAGGAGGYTF.

This clone appeared a single time. The chain joins TRBV30 to TRBJ2-4; 7 bases fit TRBD1. The CDR3 runs 14 residues. The junction had 4 bases not matched to a gene; V was cut back by 2 bases and J by 3 bases. Germline CDR1 reads GTSNPN; CDR2 reads SVGIG (reference sequence). CDR3 nucleotides: TGTGCCTGGAGTAGTCAGGGGGTCAAAAACATTCAGTACTTC. Amino acid sequence: CAWSSQGVKNIQYF.

This clone appeared a single time. This CDR3 is CAISESRSQANYGYTF. Here the CDR3 DNA reads TGTGCCATCAGTGAGTCGCGGTCTCAAGCTAACTATGGCTACACCTTC. V is TRBV10-3 and J is TRBJ1-2; D gene ambiguous. This CDR3 region has 16 residues. Looked up from germline, CDR1 is ENHRY and CDR2 is SYGVKD. V was shortened by 0 bases and J by 0 bases, with 11 bases between the two germline ends.

The chain uses TRBV7-9 and TRBJ1-3; 7 nucleotides agree with TRBD1. This CDR3 is built from 17 residues. The ends lost 4 bases at V and 2 bases at J; junction bases unmatched: 11. CDR1 is SEHNR, CDR2 FQNEAQ, per germline (reference sequence). CDR3 in DNA: TGTGCCAGCAGCTCCTACCGACAGGGAGGTCCTGGAAACACCATATATTTT. It codes for CASSSYRQGGPGNTIYF.

This chain uses TRBV10-2 with TRBJ1-5, with a weak D call TRBD1 (5 bases). The CDR3 is 13 amino acids. The V gene lost 6 bases and the J gene lost 4 bases, with 10 bases spanning the gap. Germline V CDR1 and CDR2: WSHSY, SAAADI. The CDR3 region has the DNA TGCGCCAGCAGACTCGGGGGGAATCAGCCCCAGCATTTT. This gives the protein CASRLGGNQPQHF.

This clone appeared a single time. This rearrangement joins TRBV12-5 to TRBJ2-6; 7 bases match TRBD1. This CDR3 has 17 residues. Losses at the gene ends were 3 bases for V and 1 base for J; bases not matched to a gene: 6. Germline V CDR1 and CDR2: LGHNT, FRNRAP. Here the CDR3 reads CASGFGPTGSGANVLTF. The CDR3 bases are TGTGCTAGTGGTTTTGGGCCGACAGGGTCTGGGGCCAACGTCCTGACTTTC.